This is a list of T cell receptor beta chains from one sample in a study of blood T cell repertoires in COVID-19. Clones were read by immunoSEQ multiplex PCR, and TCRdb kept only the in-frame ones, dropping some. The sample yields approximately 230,000 clones, 70% to 85% seen once. Sequencing used PBMCs or T cells enriched from blood (not recorded which). Source of these receptors: a man between 40 and 49 years old who had recovered from COVID-19. Each CDR3 is given with its conserved first and last residue. The size field is filled for only some rows; it gives once, few, many or a size class.

size	V	J	CDR3
NA	TRBV27	TRBJ2-3	CASHSGVSTDTQYF
NA	TRBV10-1	TRBJ1-3	CASSIDSSGNTIYF
once	TRBV7-2	TRBJ1-1	CASSSGQLNTEAFF
few	TRBV11-2	TRBJ1-1	CASSFQLTEAFF
NA	TRBV19	TRBJ2-3	CASRKALAGGHTDTQYF
few	TRBV20-1	TRBJ1-6	CSASGRGITNSPLHF
NA	TRBV6-5	TRBJ2-6	CASSTPRQGANVLTF
NA	TRBV5-4	TRBJ2-1	CASSLRGLAHNEQFF
NA	TRBV2	TRBJ2-5	CAWTRLAGAQETQYF
NA	TRBV9	TRBJ2-7	CASSTRDYSGEQYF
few	TRBV9	TRBJ1-4	CASSVYGGLGEEKLFF
NA	TRBV5-1	TRBJ2-3	CASSFGGASGDTQYF
NA	TRBV6-1	TRBJ1-5	CASSEGRGENQPQHF
NA	TRBV4-1	TRBJ1-2	CASSQDSARGQGYTF
NA	TRBV18	TRBJ1-2	CASSPVTGVDYGYTF
NA	TRBV5-1	TRBJ2-3	CASSLASTDTQYF
NA	TRBV6-5	TRBJ2-6	CASSSNSPGANVLTF
once	TRBV7-9	TRBJ2-7	CASSLAARANEQYF
NA	TRBV2	TRBJ1-2	CASDQASNYGYTF
NA	TRBV7-2	TRBJ1-2	CASSLRSDYGYTF
NA	TRBV29-1	TRBJ2-1	CSVTNTLANEQFF
NA	TRBV27	TRBJ2-2	CASSSGSSGTGELFF
once	TRBV6-5	TRBJ1-5	CASRGTGGVYQPQHF
NA	TRBV6-5	TRBJ1-1	CASSYEVNTEAFF
NA	TRBV5-6	TRBJ2-1	CASSLSGRAYNEQFF